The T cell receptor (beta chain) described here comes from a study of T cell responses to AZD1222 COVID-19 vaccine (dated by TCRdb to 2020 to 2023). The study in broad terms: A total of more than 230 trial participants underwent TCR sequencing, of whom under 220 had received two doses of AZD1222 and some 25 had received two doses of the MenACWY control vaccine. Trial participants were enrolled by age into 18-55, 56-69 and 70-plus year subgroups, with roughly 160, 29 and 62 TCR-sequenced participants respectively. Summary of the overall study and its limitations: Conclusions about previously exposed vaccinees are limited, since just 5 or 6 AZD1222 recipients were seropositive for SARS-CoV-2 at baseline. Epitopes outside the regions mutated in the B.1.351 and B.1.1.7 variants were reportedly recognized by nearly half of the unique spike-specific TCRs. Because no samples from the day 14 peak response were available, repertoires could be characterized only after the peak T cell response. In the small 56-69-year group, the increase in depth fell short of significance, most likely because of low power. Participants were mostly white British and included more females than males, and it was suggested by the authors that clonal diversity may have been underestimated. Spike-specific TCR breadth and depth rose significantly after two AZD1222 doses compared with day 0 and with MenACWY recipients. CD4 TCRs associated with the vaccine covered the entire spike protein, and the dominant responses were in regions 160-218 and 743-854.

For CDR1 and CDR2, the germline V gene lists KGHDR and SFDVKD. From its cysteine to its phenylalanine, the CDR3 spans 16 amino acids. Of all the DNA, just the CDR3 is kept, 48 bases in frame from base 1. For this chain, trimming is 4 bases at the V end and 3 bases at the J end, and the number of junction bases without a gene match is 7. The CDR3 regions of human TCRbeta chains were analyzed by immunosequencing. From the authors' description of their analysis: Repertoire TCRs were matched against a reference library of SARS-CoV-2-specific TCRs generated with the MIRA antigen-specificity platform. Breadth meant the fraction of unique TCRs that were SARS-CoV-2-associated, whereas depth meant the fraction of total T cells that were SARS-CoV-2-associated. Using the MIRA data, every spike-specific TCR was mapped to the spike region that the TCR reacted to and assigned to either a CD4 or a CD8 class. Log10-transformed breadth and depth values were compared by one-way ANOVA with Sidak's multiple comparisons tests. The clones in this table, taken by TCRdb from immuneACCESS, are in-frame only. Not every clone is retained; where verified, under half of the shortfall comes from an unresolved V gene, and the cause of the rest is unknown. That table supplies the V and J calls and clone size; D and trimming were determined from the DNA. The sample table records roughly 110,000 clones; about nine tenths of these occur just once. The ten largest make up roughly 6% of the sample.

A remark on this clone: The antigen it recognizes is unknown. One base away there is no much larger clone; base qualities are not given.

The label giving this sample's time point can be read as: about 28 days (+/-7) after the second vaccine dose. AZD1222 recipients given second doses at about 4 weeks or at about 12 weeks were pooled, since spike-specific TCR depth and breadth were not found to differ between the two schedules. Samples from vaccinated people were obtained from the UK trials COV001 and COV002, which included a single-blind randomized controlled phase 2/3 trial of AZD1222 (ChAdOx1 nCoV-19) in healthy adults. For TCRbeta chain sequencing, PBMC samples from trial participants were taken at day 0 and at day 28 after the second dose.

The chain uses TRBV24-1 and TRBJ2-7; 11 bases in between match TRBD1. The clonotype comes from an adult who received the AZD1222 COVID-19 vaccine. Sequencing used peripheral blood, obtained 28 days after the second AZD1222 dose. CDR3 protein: CATSERTGGVGYEQYF. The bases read TGTGCCACCAGTGAGAGGACAGGGGGCGTCGGCTACGAGCAGTACTTC.